A selection of T cell receptor beta chains follows, all from one sample in a study of human T cells and chemical hapten exposure. TCRdb analysed the RACE reads with MiXCR anew, one entry per CDR3 protein. Of some 380,000 distinct CDR3 sequences listed, roughly 4.8% are singletons. Sample: whole blood, taken in connection with sensitization to the hapten diphenylcyclopropenone (DPC). Receptors were obtained from a woman aged 45-65 years with alopecia areata. Some clones in this sample may be carry-over from other donors' samples. Both conserved end residues are trimmed from each CDR3. A D gene is named only where the DNA matches it firmly. Rows give clone size only sometimes, using once, few, many, or a class for an expanded clone.

abundance | j_gene | d_gene | v_gene | CDR3aa
many | TRBJ2-5 | TRBD2 | TRBV11-2 | ASSSGTSGGVQETQY
few | TRBJ2-1 | TRBD2 | TRBV6-2/TRBV6-3 | ASSYSPGGSSYNEQF
many | TRBJ2-3 | - | TRBV11-2 | ASSSRRPPASDTQY
- | TRBJ1-4 | - | TRBV19 | ASSTWGGDRAEKLF
- | TRBJ2-7 | TRBD1 | TRBV7-9 | ASSLAGTVDEQY
many | TRBJ2-7 | - | TRBV3-1 | ASSPRSRLEQY
- | TRBJ1-2 | - | TRBV12-5 | ASAMATDYGYT
many | TRBJ2-1 | - | TRBV7-2 | ASSFSAYNEQF
many | TRBJ1-2 | - | TRBV10-2 | ASTGNYGYT
many | TRBJ1-1 | - | TRBV24-1 | ATSDLGNTEAF
many | TRBJ2-3 | - | TRBV10-3 | AISRDPGGADTQY
many | TRBJ2-1 | - | TRBV7-2 | ASTPTPSSYNEQF
few | TRBJ2-1 | TRBD1 | TRBV29-1 | SAISTGSYIEQF
- | TRBJ1-2 | - | TRBV24-1 | ATSDFGVDYT
- | TRBJ1-3 | - | TRBV10-3 | AISDLGLNGNTIY
- | TRBJ2-7 | - | TRBV4-1 | ASSQDQGEQY
many | TRBJ1-2 | - | TRBV7-9 | ASSPNTDSYGYT
many | TRBJ1-5 | - | TRBV24-1 | ATNAGRGQPQH
few | TRBJ1-3 | - | TRBV2 | ASSEGGPTIY
many | TRBJ1-6 | - | TRBV5-1 | ASSPRGAYNSPLH